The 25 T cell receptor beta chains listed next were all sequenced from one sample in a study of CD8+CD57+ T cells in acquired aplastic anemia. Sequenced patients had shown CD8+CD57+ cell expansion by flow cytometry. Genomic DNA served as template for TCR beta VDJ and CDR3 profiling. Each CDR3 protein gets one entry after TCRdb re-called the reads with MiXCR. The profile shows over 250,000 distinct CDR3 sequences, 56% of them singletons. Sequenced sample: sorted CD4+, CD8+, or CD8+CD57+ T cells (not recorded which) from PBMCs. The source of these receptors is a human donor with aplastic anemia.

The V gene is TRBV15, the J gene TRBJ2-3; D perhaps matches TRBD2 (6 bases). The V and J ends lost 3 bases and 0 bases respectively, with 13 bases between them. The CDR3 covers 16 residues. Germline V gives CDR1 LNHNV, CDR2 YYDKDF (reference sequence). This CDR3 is CATSRRWGTSTDTQYF. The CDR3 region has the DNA TGTGCCACCAGCAGGAGATGGGGGACTAGCACAGATACGCAGTATTTT.

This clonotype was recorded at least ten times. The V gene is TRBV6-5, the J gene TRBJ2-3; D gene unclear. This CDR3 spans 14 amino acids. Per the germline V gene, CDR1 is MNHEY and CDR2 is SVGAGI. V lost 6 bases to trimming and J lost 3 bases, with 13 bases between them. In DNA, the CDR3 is TGTGCCAGCAGCCTAGGGATACAAACAGATACGCAGTATTTT. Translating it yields CASSLGIQTDTQYF.

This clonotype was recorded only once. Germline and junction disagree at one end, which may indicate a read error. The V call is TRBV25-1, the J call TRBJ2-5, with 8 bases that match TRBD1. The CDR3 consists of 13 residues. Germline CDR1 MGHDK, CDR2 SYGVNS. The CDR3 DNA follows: TGTGCCAGCAGCTTTACAGGGGGAGAGACCAAGTACTTC. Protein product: CASSFTGGETKYF.

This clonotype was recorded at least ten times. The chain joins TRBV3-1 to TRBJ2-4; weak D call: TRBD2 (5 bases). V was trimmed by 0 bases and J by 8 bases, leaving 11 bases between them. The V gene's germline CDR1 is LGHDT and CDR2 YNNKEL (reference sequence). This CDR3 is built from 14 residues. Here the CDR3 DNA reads TGTGCCAGCAGCCAAGATCCGGGGAAGGACATTCAGTACTTC. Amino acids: CASSQDPGKDIQYF.

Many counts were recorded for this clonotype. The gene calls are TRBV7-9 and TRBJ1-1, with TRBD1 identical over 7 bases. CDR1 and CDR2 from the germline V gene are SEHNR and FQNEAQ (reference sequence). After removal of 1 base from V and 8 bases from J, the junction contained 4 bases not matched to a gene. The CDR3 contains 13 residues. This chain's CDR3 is CASSLGQGKEAFF. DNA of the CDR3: TGTGCCAGCAGCTTAGGACAGGGCAAGGAAGCTTTCTTT.

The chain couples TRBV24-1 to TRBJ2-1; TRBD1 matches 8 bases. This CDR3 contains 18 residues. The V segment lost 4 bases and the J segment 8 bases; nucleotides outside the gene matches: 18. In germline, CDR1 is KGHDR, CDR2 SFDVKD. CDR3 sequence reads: CATSDPGQAARMVDEQFF. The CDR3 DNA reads TGTGCCACCAGTGACCCGGGACAGGCGGCCCGGATGGTCGATGAGCAGTTCTTC.

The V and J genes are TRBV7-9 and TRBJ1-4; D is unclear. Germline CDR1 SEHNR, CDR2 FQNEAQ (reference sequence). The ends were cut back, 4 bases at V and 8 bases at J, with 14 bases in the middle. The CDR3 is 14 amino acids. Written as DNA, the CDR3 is TGTGCCAGCAGCTCCCGAACGGAGGGCGAAAAACTGTTTTTT. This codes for CASSSRTEGEKLFF.

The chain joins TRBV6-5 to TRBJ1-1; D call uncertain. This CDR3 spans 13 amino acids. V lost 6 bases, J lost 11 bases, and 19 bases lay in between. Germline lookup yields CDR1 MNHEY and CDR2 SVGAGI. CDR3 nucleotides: TGTGCCAGCAGCCGGATCGAAGAGCGGACGGCTTTCTTT. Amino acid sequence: CASSRIEERTAFF.

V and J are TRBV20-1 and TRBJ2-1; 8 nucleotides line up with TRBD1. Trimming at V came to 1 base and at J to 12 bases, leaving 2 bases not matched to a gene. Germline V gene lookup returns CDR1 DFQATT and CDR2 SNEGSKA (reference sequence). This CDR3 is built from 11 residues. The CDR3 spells CSARGGTGQFF. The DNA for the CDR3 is TGCAGTGCTAGAGGAGGGACAGGGCAGTTCTTC.

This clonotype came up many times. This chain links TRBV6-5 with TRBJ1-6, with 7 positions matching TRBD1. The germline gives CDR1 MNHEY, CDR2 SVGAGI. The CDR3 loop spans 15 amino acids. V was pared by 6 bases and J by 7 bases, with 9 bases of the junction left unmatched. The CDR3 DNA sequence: TGTGCCAGCAGCCAGCAGGGGGTCGACAATTCACCCCTCCACTTT. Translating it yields CASSQQGVDNSPLHF.

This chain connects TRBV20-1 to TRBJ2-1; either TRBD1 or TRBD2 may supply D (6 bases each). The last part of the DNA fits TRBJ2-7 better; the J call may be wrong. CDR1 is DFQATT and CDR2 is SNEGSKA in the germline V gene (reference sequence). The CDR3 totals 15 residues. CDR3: CSASPGWGADYEQYF. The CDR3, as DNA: TGCAGTGCTTCCCCGGGGTGGGGGGCGGACTACGAGCAGTACTTC.

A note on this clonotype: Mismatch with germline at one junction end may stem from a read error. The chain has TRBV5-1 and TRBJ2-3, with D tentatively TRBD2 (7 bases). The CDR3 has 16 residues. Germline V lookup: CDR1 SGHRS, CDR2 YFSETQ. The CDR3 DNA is TGTGCCAGCAGCTCAGGACTAGAGGGGGACACAGATACGCAGTATTTT. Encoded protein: CASSSGLEGDTDTQYF. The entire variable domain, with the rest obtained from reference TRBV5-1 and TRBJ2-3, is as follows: KAGVTQTPRYLIKTRGQQVTLSCSPISGHRSVSWYQQTPGQGLQFLFEYFSETQRNKGNFPGRFSGRQFSNSRSEMNVSTLELGDSALYLCASSSGLEGDTDTQYFGPGTRLTVL.

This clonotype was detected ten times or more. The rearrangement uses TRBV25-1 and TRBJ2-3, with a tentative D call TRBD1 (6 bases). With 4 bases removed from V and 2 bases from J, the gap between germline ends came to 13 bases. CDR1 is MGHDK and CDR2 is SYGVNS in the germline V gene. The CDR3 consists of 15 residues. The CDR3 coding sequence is TGTGCCAGCAGTGCGCCACAGGGTATCACAGATACGCAGTATTTT. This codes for CASSAPQGITDTQYF. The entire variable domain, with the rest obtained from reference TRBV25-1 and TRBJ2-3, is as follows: EADIYQTPRYLVIGTGKKITLECSQTMGHDKMYWYQQDPGMELHLIHYSYGVNSTEKGDLSSESTVSRIRTEHFPLTLESARPSHTSQYLCASSAPQGITDTQYFGPGTRLTVL.

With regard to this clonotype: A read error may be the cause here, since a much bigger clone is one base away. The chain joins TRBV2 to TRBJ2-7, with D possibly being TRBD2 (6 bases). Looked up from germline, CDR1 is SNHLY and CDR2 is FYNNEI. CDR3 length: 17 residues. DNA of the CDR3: TGTGCCAGCAGCCTCACAGCGGGTACGGCCCATATATACGAGCGGTACTTC. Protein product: CASSLTAGTAHIYERYF.

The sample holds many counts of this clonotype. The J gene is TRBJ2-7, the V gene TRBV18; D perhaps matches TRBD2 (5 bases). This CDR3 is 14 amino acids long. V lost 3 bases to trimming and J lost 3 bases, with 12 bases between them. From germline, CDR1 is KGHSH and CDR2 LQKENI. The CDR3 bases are TGTGCCAGCTCACCTCGGGGAGCCGGCTACGAGCAGTACTTC. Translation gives CASSPRGAGYEQYF.

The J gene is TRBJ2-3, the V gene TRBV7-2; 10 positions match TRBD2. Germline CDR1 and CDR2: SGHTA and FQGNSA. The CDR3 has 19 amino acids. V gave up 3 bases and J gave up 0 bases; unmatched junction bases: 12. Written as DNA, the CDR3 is TGTGCCAGCAGCTTGGCTCCTAGCGGGAGTTTCGGTAGCACAGATACGCAGTATTTT. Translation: CASSLAPSGSFGSTDTQYF. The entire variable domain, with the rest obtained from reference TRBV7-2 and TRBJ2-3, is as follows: GAGVSQSPSNKVTEKGKDVELRCDPISGHTALYWYRQSLGQGLEFLIYFQGNSAPDKSGLPSDRFSAERTGGSVSTLTIQRTQQEDSAVYLCASSLAPSGSFGSTDTQYFGPGTRLTVL.

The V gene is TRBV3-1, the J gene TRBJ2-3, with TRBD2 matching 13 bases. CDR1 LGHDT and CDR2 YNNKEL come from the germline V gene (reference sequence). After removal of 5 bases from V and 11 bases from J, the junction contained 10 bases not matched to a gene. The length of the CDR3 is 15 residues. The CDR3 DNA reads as TGTGCCAGCAGCGAGTCACTAGCGGGGGGGCCTGAGCAGTATTTT. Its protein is CASSESLAGGPEQYF.

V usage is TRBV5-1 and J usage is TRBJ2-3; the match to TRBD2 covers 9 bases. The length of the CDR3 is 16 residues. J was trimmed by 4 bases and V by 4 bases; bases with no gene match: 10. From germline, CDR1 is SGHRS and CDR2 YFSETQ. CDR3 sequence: CASSPRGGRAPDTQYF. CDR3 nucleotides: TGCGCCAGCAGCCCGCGAGGCGGGAGGGCACCAGATACGCAGTATTTT.

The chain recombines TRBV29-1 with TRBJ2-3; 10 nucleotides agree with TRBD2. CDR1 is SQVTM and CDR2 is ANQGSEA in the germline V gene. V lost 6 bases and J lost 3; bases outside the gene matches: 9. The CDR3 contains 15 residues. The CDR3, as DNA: TGCAGCGTCGACGGGTCTAGCGGGGGTACAGATACGCAGTATTTT. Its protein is CSVDGSSGGTDTQYF.

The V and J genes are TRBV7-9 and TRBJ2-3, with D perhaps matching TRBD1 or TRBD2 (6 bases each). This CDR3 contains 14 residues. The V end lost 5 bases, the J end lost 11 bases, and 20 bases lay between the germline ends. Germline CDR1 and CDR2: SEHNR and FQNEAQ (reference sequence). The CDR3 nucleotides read TGTGCCAGCAGCCCACAGGGACTTTACAATGAGCAGTATTTT. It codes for CASSPQGLYNEQYF.

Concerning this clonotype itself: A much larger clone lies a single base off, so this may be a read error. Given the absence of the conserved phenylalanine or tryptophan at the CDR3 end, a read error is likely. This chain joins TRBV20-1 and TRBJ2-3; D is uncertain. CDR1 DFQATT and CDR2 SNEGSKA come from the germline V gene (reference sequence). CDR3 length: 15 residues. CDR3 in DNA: TGCGGTGCTAGGCACGGGCTCCTTGGCACAGATACGCAGTATCTT. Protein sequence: CGARHGLLGTDTQYL.

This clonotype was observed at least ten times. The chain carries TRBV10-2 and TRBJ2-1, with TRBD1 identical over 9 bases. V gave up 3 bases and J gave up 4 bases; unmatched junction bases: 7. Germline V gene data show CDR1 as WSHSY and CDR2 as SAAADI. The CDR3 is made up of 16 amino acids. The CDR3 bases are TGCGCCAGCAGTGACAGGACAGGGGCTTTTTACAATGAGCAGTTCTTC. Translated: CASSDRTGAFYNEQFF.

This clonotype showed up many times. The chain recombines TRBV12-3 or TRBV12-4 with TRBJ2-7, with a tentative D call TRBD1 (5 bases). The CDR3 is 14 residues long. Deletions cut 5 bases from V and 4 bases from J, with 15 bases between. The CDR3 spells CASSPSGWSYEQYF. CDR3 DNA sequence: TGTGCCAGCAGTCCCTCAGGGTGGTCTTACGAGCAGTACTTC.

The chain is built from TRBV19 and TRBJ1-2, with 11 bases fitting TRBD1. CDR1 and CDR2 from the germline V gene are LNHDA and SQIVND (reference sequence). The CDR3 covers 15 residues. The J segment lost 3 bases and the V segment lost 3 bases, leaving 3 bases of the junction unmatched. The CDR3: CASSIRTGGHYGYTF. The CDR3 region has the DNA TGTGCCAGTAGTATCCGGACAGGGGGCCACTATGGCTACACCTTC.

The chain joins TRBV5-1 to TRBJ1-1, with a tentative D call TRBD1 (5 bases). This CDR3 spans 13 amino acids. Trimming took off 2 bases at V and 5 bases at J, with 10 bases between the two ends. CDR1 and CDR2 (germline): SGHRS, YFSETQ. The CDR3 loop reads CASSFGGGTEAFF. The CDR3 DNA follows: TGCGCCAGCAGCTTTGGCGGGGGGACTGAAGCTTTCTTT.